Sequencing of this T cell receptor (beta chain) was carried out in a study of blood T cell repertoires in COVID-19. Looking at the study overall: From the United States, Italy and Spain came samples of acute and convalescent COVID-19. PBMCs, B-cell-depleted T cells, or T cells provided the cDNA or gDNA that made up the material.

In the authors' methods: Amplification with reference gene primers provided the estimates of nucleated cell counts. Some clones are missing from TCRdb's copy, which holds only in-frame ones; the method was immunoSEQ multiplex PCR. V, J and clone size are those of that table, while D and trimming were read from the DNA. The sample contains over 150,000 clones, around 83% of which appear only once. In germline, CDR1 is MGHRA, CDR2 YSYEKL. CDR3 length: 13 residues. The V end lost 4 bases, the J end lost 4 bases, and 11 bases lay between the germline ends. Source material: peripheral blood. This clonotype was sampled from a human donor in a cohort sampled during active COVID-19. The chain uses TRBV4-1 and TRBJ2-7, with D tentatively TRBD2 (6 bases). CDR3 protein: CASSPTRGYEQYF. CDR3 coding DNA: TGCGCCAGCAGCCCTACTCGGGGGTACGAGCAGTACTTC.